These 14 T cell receptor beta chains share one sample of origin, sequenced in a study of blood T cell repertoires in COVID-19. Generated by immunoSEQ multiplex PCR, the TCRdb table keeps only in-frame clones and is missing some. The table lists about 33,000 clones, roughly 84% of them singletons. The source material was peripheral blood. Receptor source: a human donor in a cohort sampled during active COVID-19.

V is TRBV11-2 and J is TRBJ2-3; 12 bases align to TRBD2. The germline gives CDR1 SGHAT, CDR2 FQNNGV. CDR3 length equals 17 residues. J was trimmed by 0 bases and V by 1 base; bases with no gene match: 2. The CDR3 sequence: CASSLGLAGGSTDTQYF. CDR3 nucleotides: TGTGCCAGCAGCTTAGGGCTAGCGGGGGGGAGCACAGATACGCAGTATTTT.

V is TRBV6-4 and J is TRBJ2-3, with a tentative D call TRBD2 (5 bases). V lost 7 bases and J lost 0, with 11 bases in between. This CDR3 region has 14 residues. Germline CDR1 MRHNA, CDR2 SNTAGT. The CDR3 bases are TGTGCCAGCACGGGGTCCCCTAGCACAGATACGCAGTATTTT. Encoded protein: CASTGSPSTDTQYF.

This clone was observed a few times. The chain links TRBV6-6 to TRBJ2-7; weak D call: TRBD2 (6 bases). The CDR3 covers 14 residues. The V end lost 7 bases, the J end lost 4 bases, and 17 bases lay between the germline ends. Per the germline V gene, CDR1 is MNHNY and CDR2 is SVGAGI (reference sequence). The CDR3 DNA is TGTGCCAGCACCCTCGTGGAGGGTGTGTACGAGCAGTACTTC. This gives the protein CASTLVEGVYEQYF.

This clone was seen more than once but under ten times. The rearrangement joins TRBV11-3 to TRBJ1-1; D may be TRBD1 (5 bases). The CDR3 has 13 amino acids. CDR1 is SGHNT and CDR2 is YENEEA in the germline V gene. V was cut by 4 bases and J by 1 base, with 7 bases left in between. The CDR3 loop is CASSSTGNTEAFF. The CDR3 DNA reads TGTGCCAGCAGCTCAACAGGGAACACTGAAGCTTTCTTT.

V is TRBV7-9 and J is TRBJ2-5; TRBD2 is a possible D gene (6 bases). There are 15 residues in the CDR3. Trimming took off 1 base at V and 5 bases at J, with 14 bases between the two ends. Germline V gene lookup returns CDR1 SEHNR and CDR2 FQNEAQ (reference sequence). In DNA form, the CDR3 reads TGTGCCAGCAGCTTAGTTCCGGGGGTGGCGGAGACCCAGTACTTC. Amino acid sequence: CASSLVPGVAETQYF.

This rearrangement joins TRBV27 to TRBJ1-5; no firm D call. Trimming stripped 0 bases from V and 1 base from J, with 7 bases between. The CDR3 is made up of 15 amino acids. Germline V CDR1 and CDR2: MNHEY, SMNVEV (reference sequence). The CDR3 region is CASSLSRSSNQPQHF. CDR3 in DNA: TGTGCCAGCAGTTTATCGAGAAGCAGCAATCAGCCCCAGCATTTT.

The chain is built from TRBV21-1 and TRBJ2-7; the table names TRBD2, a call not compared with the DNA. TRBV21-1 is a pseudogene locus. The CDR3 spans 14 residues. The CDR3 spells CASSNKRGGPEQYF. The CDR3 nucleotides are TGTGCCAGCAGCAACAAGCGGGGGGGCCCCGAGCAGTACTTC.

The chain carries TRBV11-2 and TRBJ1-1; D gene ambiguous. CDR1 and CDR2 from the germline V gene are SGHAT and FQNNGV. V gave up 4 bases and J gave up 0 bases, with 6 bases separating them. The CDR3 is 13 residues long. In DNA form, the CDR3 reads TGTGCCAGCAGCTCGCAGATGAACACTGAAGCTTTCTTT. Amino acid sequence: CASSSQMNTEAFF.

The V gene is TRBV18, the J gene TRBJ1-5, with D perhaps TRBD1 (6 bases). CDR3 length: 13 residues. V was shortened by 5 bases and J by 7 bases, with 12 bases between the two germline ends. The germline CDR1 and CDR2 sequences are KGHSH and LQKENI. The CDR3 DNA sequence: TGTGCCAGCTCATCAGGGGAGCGGCAGCCCCAGCATTTT. This gives the protein CASSSGERQPQHF.

V and J are TRBV19 and TRBJ1-5; 7 nucleotides agree with TRBD1. Per the germline V gene, CDR1 is LNHDA and CDR2 is SQIVND (reference sequence). V lost 9 bases to trimming and J lost 0 bases; unmatched junction nucleotides: 11. CDR3 length: 16 residues. CDR3 region: CASNYLTGNSNQPQHF. The CDR3 nucleotides read TGTGCCAGCAATTACTTGACAGGGAATAGCAATCAGCCCCAGCATTTT.

The V gene is TRBV12-5, the J gene TRBJ2-1; D perhaps matches TRBD2 (6 bases). CDR1 is LGHNT and CDR2 is FRNRAP in the germline V gene. The CDR3 covers 12 residues. Trimming left V 5 bases short and J 6 bases short, with 8 bases between. The DNA of the CDR3 is TGTGCTAGTGGTGGGGGGAGCAATGAGCAGTTCTTC. Its protein product is CASGGGSNEQFF.

This chain links TRBV18 with TRBJ1-4, with D perhaps matching TRBD1 (5 bases). The V gene's germline CDR1 is KGHSH and CDR2 LQKENI. The V and J ends lost 8 bases and 0 bases respectively, with 10 bases between them. The CDR3 length is 14 residues. The CDR3 DNA reads as TGTGCCAGCGCCGACAGTGCAACTAATGAAAAACTGTTTTTT. This sequence encodes CASADSATNEKLFF.

V and J are TRBV3-1 (or the pseudogene TRBV3-2) and TRBJ2-6; TRBD1 might be the D (5 bases). V lost 1 base and J lost 2, with 15 bases in between. The CDR3 loop spans 18 amino acids. CDR1 and CDR2 (germline): LGHDT, YNNKEL (reference sequence). In DNA, the CDR3 is TGTGCCAGCAGCCAAGTTTCTTACAGGCGAACTGGGGCCAACGTCCTGACTTTC. Amino acid sequence: CASSQVSYRRTGANVLTF.

The CDR3 DNA sequence: TGCAGCGTTCAAGCGGGGGGAACGAGTTCGGAGACCCAGTACTTC. Translated: CSVQAGGTSSETQYF. The chain has TRBV29-1 and TRBJ2-5, with 9 bases aligning to TRBD2. After removal of 5 bases from V and 5 bases from J, the junction contained 12 bases not matched to a gene. This CDR3 is 15 amino acids long. CDR1 is SQVTM and CDR2 is ANQGSEA in the germline V gene.